A selection of T cell receptor beta chains follows, all from one sample in a study of cytomegalovirus exposure and HLA in healthy donors. Produced via immunoSEQ multiplex PCR; TCRdb's table is partial and in-frame only. The sample holds 150,000 to 200,000 clones, roughly 13% seen once. The sequenced material came from PBMCs. These receptors were obtained from a man aged 45-65 years in good health and CMV-seropositive. CDR3s include the opening cysteine and the closing phenylalanine or tryptophan. A D gene is named only where the DNA matches it firmly. Expanded clones are given a class, and other clones once, few, many or no size at all.

clone_size: few; v_call: TRBV6-5; j_call: TRBJ1-6; cdr3_length: 13; d_call: .; cdr3_aa: CASRPRGEPPLHF; cdr3_nt: TGTGCCAGCAGACCTCGCGGGGAACCACCCCTCCACTTT
clone_size: once; v_call: TRBV7-2; j_call: TRBJ2-5; cdr3_length: 17; d_call: TRBD2; cdr3_aa: CASSEGSTSGYRRTQYF; cdr3_nt: TGTGCCAGCAGCGAAGGTTCGACTAGCGGGTACCGAAGAACCCAGTACTTC
clone_size: .; v_call: TRBV7-9; j_call: TRBJ1-4; cdr3_length: 13; d_call: .; cdr3_aa: CASSPPLEEKLFF; cdr3_nt: TGTGCCAGCAGCCCCCCTTTGGAGGAAAAACTGTTTTTT
clone_size: .; v_call: TRBV11-3; j_call: TRBJ2-1; cdr3_length: 20; d_call: TRBD2; cdr3_aa: CASSPGLAGGGPRVDNEQFF; cdr3_nt: TGTGCCAGCAGCCCGGGACTAGCGGGGGGCGGACCTAGGGTGGACAATGAGCAGTTCTTC
clone_size: .; v_call: TRBV7-9; j_call: TRBJ2-3; cdr3_length: 15; d_call: TRBD2; cdr3_aa: CASSPAGGRTDTQYF; cdr3_nt: TGTGCCAGCAGCCCAGCGGGGGGTAGGACAGATACGCAGTATTTT
clone_size: .; v_call: TRBV30; j_call: TRBJ1-2; cdr3_length: 14; d_call: .; cdr3_aa: CAWSPAGRAGGYTF; cdr3_nt: TGTGCCTGGAGTCCCGCGGGAAGGGCGGGCGGCTACACCTTC
clone_size: .; v_call: TRBV5-1; j_call: TRBJ2-5; cdr3_length: 13; d_call: .; cdr3_aa: CASSLEEPKTQYF; cdr3_nt: TGCGCCAGCAGCTTGGAAGAGCCGAAGACCCAGTACTTC
clone_size: .; v_call: TRBV7-6; j_call: TRBJ2-3; cdr3_length: 15; d_call: .; cdr3_aa: CASSLMTGLTDTQYF; cdr3_nt: TGTGCCAGCAGCCTGATGACAGGTCTGACAGATACGCAGTATTTT
clone_size: .; v_call: TRBV7-9; j_call: TRBJ1-4; cdr3_length: 19; d_call: .; cdr3_aa: CASSLRGGQSLLTNEKLFF; cdr3_nt: TGTGCCAGCAGCTTAAGGGGCGGACAGAGCCTACTAACTAATGAAAAACTGTTTTTT
clone_size: few; v_call: TRBV7-2; j_call: TRBJ2-1; cdr3_length: 15; d_call: TRBD2; cdr3_aa: CASSLDGGRYNEQFF; cdr3_nt: TGTGCCAGCAGCTTAGACGGGGGGAGGTACAATGAGCAGTTCTTC
clone_size: .; v_call: TRBV6-1; j_call: TRBJ1-6; cdr3_length: 12; d_call: .; cdr3_aa: CANTQGSGPLHF; cdr3_nt: TGTGCCAACACACAGGGATCCGGTCCCCTCCACTTT
clone_size: few; v_call: TRBV7-9; j_call: TRBJ2-1; cdr3_length: 17; d_call: TRBD2; cdr3_aa: CASSSFAPSGVLNEQFF; cdr3_nt: TGTGCCAGCAGCTCCTTCGCCCCTAGCGGGGTACTCAATGAGCAGTTCTTC
clone_size: few; v_call: TRBV7-2; j_call: TRBJ2-3; cdr3_length: 13; d_call: .; cdr3_aa: CASSFPRTDTQYF; cdr3_nt: TGTGCCAGCAGCTTCCCTCGGACAGATACGCAGTATTTT
clone_size: few; v_call: TRBV6-1; j_call: TRBJ1-1; cdr3_length: 14; d_call: .; cdr3_aa: CASTLGGGSTEAFF; cdr3_nt: TGTGCCAGTACCCTGGGGGGTGGAAGCACTGAAGCTTTCTTT
clone_size: .; v_call: TRBV7-2; j_call: TRBJ1-4; cdr3_length: 18; d_call: TRBD1; cdr3_aa: CASSWPPGGAATNEKLFF; cdr3_nt: TGTGCCAGCAGCTGGCCCCCAGGGGGCGCAGCAACTAATGAAAAACTGTTTTTT
clone_size: .; v_call: TRBV6-5; j_call: TRBJ1-2; cdr3_length: 14; d_call: TRBD1; cdr3_aa: CASREGARDRGYTF; cdr3_nt: TGTGCCAGCAGGGAGGGGGCGCGGGATCGGGGCTACACCTTC
clone_size: .; v_call: TRBV5-6; j_call: TRBJ1-2; cdr3_length: 15; d_call: .; cdr3_aa: CASGGLGRSNYGYTF; cdr3_nt: TGTGCCAGCGGAGGGCTAGGCAGATCTAACTATGGCTACACCTTC
clone_size: .; v_call: TRBV29-1; j_call: TRBJ2-2; cdr3_length: 14; d_call: .; cdr3_aa: CSVEENRNTGELFF; cdr3_nt: TGCAGCGTTGAGGAAAACAGGAACACCGGGGAGCTGTTTTTT
clone_size: few; v_call: TRBV5-1; j_call: TRBJ2-7; cdr3_length: 13; d_call: TRBD1; cdr3_aa: CASSFDRAYEQYF; cdr3_nt: TGCGCCAGCAGCTTCGACAGGGCGTACGAGCAGTACTTC
clone_size: .; v_call: TRBV21-1; j_call: TRBJ1-5; cdr3_length: 14; d_call: .; cdr3_aa: CASSKDRGPQPQHF; cdr3_nt: TGTGCCAGCAGCAAAGACAGGGGCCCTCAGCCCCAGCATTTT
clone_size: few; v_call: TRBV5-5; j_call: TRBJ1-4; cdr3_length: 16; d_call: TRBD1; cdr3_aa: CASSLEGQSTNEKLFF; cdr3_nt: TGTGCCAGCAGCTTGGAGGGACAGTCAACTAATGAAAAACTGTTTTTT
clone_size: .; v_call: TRBV7-8; j_call: TRBJ1-1; cdr3_length: 14; d_call: .; cdr3_aa: CASRALAIGTEAFF; cdr3_nt: TGTGCCAGCAGGGCGTTAGCGATCGGCACTGAAGCTTTCTTT
clone_size: few; v_call: TRBV5-1; j_call: TRBJ2-7; cdr3_length: 15; d_call: .; cdr3_aa: CASSDFDRGSYEQYF; cdr3_nt: TGCGCCAGCAGCGACTTTGACAGAGGATCCTACGAGCAGTACTTC
clone_size: .; v_call: TRBV5-1; j_call: TRBJ1-2; cdr3_length: 14; d_call: TRBD1; cdr3_aa: CASSLDRGVYGYTF; cdr3_nt: TGCGCCAGCAGCTTGGACAGGGGGGTATATGGCTACACCTTC
clone_size: .; v_call: TRBV11-2; j_call: TRBJ2-5; cdr3_length: 18; d_call: TRBD2; cdr3_aa: CASSSGGGTSGFQETQYF; cdr3_nt: TGTGCCAGCAGCTCCGGAGGAGGGACTAGCGGGTTTCAAGAGACCCAGTACTTC
clone_size: .; v_call: TRBV5-1; j_call: TRBJ1-4; cdr3_length: 14; d_call: .; cdr3_aa: CASSLEDSGEKLFF; cdr3_nt: TGCGCCAGCAGCTTGGAGGACAGTGGCGAAAAACTGTTTTTT
clone_size: few; v_call: TRBV9; j_call: TRBJ2-2; cdr3_length: 13; d_call: TRBD1; cdr3_aa: CASSYQGAGELFF; cdr3_nt: TGTGCCAGCAGCTACCAGGGGGCCGGGGAGCTGTTTTTT
clone_size: .; v_call: TRBV2; j_call: TRBJ2-2; cdr3_length: 13; d_call: TRBD1; cdr3_aa: CASSGGQPGELFF; cdr3_nt: TGTGCCAGCAGTGGGGGACAGCCCGGGGAGCTGTTTTTT